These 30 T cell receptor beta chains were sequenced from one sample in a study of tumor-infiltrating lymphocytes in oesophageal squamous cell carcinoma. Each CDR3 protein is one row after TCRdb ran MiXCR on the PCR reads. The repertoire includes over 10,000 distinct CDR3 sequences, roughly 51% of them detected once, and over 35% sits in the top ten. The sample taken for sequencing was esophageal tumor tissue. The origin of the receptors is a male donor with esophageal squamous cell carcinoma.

CDR3 sequence: CASSLGTGATYEQYF. The CDR3, as DNA: TGTGCCAGCAGCTTAGGGACAGGCGCGACCTACGAGCAGTACTTC. The rearrangement uses TRBV11-2 and TRBJ2-7; 7 bases are a match to TRBD1. CDR1 and CDR2 from the germline V gene are SGHAT and FQNNGV. The CDR3 runs 15 residues. Germline trimming cut 1 base from V and 2 bases from J; bases unmatched to any gene: 5.

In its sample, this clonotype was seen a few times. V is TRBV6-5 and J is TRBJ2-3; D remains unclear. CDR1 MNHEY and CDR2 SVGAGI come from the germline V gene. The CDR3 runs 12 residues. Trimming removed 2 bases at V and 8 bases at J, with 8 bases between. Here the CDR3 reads CASSYAEGTQYF. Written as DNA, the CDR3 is TGTGCCAGCAGTTACGCAGAAGGTACGCAGTATTTT.

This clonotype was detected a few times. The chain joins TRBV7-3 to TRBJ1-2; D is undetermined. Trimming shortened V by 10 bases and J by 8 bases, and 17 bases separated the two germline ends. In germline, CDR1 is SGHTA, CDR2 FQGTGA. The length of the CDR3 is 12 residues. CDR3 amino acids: CATLTCPRGYTF. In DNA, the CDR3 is TGTGCCACTCTGACGTGCCCCAGGGGCTACACCTTC.

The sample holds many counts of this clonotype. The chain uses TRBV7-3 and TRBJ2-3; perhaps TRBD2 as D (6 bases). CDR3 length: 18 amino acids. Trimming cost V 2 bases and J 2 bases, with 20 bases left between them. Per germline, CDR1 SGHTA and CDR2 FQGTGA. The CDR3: CASSLESGVGHATDTQYF. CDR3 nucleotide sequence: TGTGCCAGCAGCTTAGAGTCGGGAGTGGGGCACGCCACAGATACGCAGTATTTT. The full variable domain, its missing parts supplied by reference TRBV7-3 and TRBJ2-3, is GAGVSQTPSNKVTEKGKYVELRCDPISGHTALYWYRQSLGQGPEFLIYFQGTGAADDSGLPNDRFFAVRPEGSVSTLKIQRTERGDSAVYLCASSLESGVGHATDTQYFGPGTRLTVL.

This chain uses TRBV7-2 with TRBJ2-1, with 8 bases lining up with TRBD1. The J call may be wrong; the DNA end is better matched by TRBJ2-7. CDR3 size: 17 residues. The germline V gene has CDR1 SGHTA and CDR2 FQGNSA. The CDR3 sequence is CASSLVPGGNMGYEQYF. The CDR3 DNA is TGTGCCAGCAGCTTAGTTCCAGGGGGCAATATGGGCTACGAGCAGTACTTC.

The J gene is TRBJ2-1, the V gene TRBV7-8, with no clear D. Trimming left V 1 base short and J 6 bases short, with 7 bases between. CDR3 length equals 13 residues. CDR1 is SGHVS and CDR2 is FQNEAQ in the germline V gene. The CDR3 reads CASSLGYSNEQFF. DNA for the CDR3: TGTGCCAGCAGCTTAGGCTATTCCAATGAGCAGTTCTTC.

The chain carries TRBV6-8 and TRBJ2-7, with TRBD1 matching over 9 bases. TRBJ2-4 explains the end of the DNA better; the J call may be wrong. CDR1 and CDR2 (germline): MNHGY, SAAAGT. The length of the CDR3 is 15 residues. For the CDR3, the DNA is TGTGCCAGCAGTTACGGACAGGGGTTTGAAAACATTCAGTACTTC. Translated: CASSYGQGFENIQYF.

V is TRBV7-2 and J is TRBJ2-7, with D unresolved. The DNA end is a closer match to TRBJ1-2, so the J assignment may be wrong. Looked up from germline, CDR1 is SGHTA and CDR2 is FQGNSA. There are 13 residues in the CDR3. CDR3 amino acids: CASSSGPNYGYTF. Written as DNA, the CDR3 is TGTGCCAGCAGCTCCGGACCTAACTATGGCTACACCTTC.

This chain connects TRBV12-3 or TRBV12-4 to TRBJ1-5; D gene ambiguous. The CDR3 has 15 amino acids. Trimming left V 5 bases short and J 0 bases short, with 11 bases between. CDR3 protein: CASSQGRHSNQPQHF. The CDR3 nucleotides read TGTGCCAGCAGTCAAGGACGGCATAGCAATCAGCCCCAGCATTTT.

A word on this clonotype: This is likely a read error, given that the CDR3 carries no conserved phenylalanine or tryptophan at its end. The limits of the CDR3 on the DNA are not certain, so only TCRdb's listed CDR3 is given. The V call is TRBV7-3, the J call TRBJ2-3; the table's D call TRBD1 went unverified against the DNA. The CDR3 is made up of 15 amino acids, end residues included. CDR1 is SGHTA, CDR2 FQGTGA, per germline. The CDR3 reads CASSLGANSPLHFGP.

CDR3 nucleotides: TGTGCCAGCAGCTTTACATGGAGCTCCTACAATGAGCAGTTCTTC. Translated, it gives CASSFTWSSYNEQFF. The chain uses TRBV7-9 and TRBJ2-1; D unclear. The CDR3 has 15 residues. Germline values: CDR1 SEHNR, CDR2 FQNEAQ (reference sequence). V lost 3 bases and J 0 bases, leaving 9 bases between the germline ends. Supplemented by reference TRBV7-9 and TRBJ2-1, the full variable domain reads DTGVSQNPRHKITKRGQNVTFRCDPISEHNRLYWYRQTLGQGPEFLTYFQNEAQLEKSRLLSDRFSAERPKGSFSTLEIQRTEQGDSAMYLCASSFTWSSYNEQFFGPGTRLTVL.

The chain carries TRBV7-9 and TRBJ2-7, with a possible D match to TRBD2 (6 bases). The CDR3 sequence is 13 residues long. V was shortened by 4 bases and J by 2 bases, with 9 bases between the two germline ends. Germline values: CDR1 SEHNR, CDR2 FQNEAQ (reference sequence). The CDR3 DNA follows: TGTGCCAGCAGCTCCCTAGCGACCTACGAGCAGTACTTC. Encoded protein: CASSSLATYEQYF.

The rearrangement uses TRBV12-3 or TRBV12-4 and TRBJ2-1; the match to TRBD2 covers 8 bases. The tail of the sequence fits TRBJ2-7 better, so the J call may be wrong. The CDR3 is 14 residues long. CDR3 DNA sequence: TGTGCCAGCAGTTTGGGCGGGAGGCCAAGCGAGCAGTACTTC. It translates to CASSLGGRPSEQYF.

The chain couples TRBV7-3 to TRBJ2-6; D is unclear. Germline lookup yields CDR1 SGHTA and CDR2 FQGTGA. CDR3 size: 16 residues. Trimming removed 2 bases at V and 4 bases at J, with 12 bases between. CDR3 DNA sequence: TGTGCCAGCAGCTTAGCCGGTGCGGTCGGGGCCAACGTCCTGACTTTC. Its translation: CASSLAGAVGANVLTF.

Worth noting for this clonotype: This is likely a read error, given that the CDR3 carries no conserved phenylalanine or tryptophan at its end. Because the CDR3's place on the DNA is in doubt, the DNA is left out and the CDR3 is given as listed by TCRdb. CDR3 sequence reads: CASSLGLAGDTQYFGQ. This chain uses TRBV7-9 with TRBJ1-1. CDR1 SEHNR and CDR2 FQNEAQ come from the germline V gene (reference sequence). A total of 16 residues make up the CDR3, ends included.

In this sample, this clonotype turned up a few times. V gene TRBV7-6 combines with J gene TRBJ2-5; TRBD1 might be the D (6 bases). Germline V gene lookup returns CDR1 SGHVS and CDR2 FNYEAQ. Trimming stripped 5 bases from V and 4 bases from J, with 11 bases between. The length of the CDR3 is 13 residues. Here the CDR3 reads CASSPGQRETQYF. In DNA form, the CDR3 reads TGTGCCAGCAGCCCGGGACAAAGAGAGACCCAGTACTTC.

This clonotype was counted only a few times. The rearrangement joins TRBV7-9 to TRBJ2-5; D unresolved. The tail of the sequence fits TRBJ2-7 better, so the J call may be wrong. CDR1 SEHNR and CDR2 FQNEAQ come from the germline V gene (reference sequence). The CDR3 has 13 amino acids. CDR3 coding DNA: TGTGCCAGCAGCTTAGCTTCAGGTCCCGAGCAGTACTTC. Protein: CASSLASGPEQYF.

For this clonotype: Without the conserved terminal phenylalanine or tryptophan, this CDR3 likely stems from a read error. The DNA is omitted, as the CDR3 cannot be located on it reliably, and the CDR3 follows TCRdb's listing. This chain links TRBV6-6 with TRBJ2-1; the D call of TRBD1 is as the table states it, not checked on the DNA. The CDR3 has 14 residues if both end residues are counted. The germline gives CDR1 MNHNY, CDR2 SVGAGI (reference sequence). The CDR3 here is CASEGGLGGYTFGS.

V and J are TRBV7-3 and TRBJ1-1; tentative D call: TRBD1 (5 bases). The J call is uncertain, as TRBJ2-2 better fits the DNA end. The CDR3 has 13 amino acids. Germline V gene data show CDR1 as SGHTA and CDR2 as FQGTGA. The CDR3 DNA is TGTGCCAGCAGCTCACAGGTGACCGGGGAGCTGTTTTTT. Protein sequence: CASSSQVTGELFF.

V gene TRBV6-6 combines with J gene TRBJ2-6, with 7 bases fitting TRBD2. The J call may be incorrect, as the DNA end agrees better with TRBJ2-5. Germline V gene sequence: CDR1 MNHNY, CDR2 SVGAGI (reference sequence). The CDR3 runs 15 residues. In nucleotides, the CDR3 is TGTGCCAGCAGTTACGGGCGGGAGTTTTGGGAGACCCAGTACTTC. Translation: CASSYGREFWETQYF.

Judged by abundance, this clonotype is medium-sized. CDR3 sequence reads: CASSSPAGGTYNEQFF. The CDR3 DNA sequence: TGTGCCAGCAGTTCCCCAGCGGGAGGGACCTACAATGAGCAGTTCTTC. V usage is TRBV12-3 or TRBV12-4 and J usage is TRBJ2-1; 10 positions match TRBD2. Trimming at V came to 4 bases and at J to 2 bases, leaving 5 bases not matched to a gene. The CDR3 loop spans 16 amino acids.

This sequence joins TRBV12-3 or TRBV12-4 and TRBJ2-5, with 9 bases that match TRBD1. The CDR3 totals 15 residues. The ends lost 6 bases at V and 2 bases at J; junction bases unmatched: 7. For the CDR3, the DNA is TGTGCCAGCAGCCCGGGACAGGGAATTCAAGAGACCCAGTACTTC. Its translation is CASSPGQGIQETQYF.

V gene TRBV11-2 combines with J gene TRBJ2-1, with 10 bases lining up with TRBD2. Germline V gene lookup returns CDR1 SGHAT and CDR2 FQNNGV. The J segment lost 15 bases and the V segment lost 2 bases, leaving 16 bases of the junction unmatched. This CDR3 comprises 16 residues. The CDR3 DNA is TGTGCCAGCAGCTTAAGGGATTCTAGCGGGGGCGCCGTTTTGTTCTTC. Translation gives CASSLRDSSGGAVLFF.

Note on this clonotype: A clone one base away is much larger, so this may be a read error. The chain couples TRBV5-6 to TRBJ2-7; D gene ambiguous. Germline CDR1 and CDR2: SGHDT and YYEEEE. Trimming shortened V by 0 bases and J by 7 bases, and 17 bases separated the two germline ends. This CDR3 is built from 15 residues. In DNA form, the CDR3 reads TGTGCCAGCAGCTTGGCCTGGGTAACACGCGATGAGCAGTACTTC. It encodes CASSLAWVTRDEQYF.

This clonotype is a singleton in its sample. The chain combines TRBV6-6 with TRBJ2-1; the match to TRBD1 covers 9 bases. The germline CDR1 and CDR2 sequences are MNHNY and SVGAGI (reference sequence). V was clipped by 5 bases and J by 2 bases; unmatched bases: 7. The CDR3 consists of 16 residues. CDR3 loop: CASSITRDRAYNEQFF. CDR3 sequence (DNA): TGTGCCAGCAGTATAACCCGGGACAGGGCCTACAATGAGCAGTTCTTC.

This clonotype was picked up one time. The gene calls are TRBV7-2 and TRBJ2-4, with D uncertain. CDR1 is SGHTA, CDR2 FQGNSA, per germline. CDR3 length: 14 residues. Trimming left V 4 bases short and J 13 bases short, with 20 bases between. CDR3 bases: TGTGCCAGCAGCTACCCCTCCTCCTACAATGAGCAGTACTTC. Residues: CASSYPSSYNEQYF.

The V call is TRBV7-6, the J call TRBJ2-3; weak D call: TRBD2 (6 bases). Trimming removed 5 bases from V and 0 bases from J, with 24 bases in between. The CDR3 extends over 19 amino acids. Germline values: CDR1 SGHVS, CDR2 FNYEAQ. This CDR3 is CASSLRGGGAGTSTDTQYF. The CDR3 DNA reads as TGTGCCAGCAGCCTGCGGGGAGGTGGCGCGGGGACTAGCACAGATACGCAGTATTTT. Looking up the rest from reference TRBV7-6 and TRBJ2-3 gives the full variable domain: GAGVSQSPRYKVTKRGQDVALRCDPISGHVSLYWYRQALGQGPEFLTYFNYEAQQDKSGLPNDRFSAERPEGSISTLTIQRTEQRDSAMYRCASSLRGGGAGTSTDTQYFGPGTRLTVL.

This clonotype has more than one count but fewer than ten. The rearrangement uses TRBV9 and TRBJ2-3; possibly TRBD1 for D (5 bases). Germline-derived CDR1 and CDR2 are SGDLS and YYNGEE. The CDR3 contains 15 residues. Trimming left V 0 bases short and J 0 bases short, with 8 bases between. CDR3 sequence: CASSVEGFSTDTQYF. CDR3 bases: TGTGCCAGCAGCGTAGAGGGGTTCAGCACAGATACGCAGTATTTT.

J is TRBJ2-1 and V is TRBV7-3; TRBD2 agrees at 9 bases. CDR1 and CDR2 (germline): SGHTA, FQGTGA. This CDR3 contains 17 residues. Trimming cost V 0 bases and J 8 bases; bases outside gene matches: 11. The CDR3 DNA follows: TGTGCCAGCAGCTTAACCGCCCTAGGGCGGGAGGGGTATGAGCAGTTCTTC. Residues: CASSLTALGREGYEQFF.

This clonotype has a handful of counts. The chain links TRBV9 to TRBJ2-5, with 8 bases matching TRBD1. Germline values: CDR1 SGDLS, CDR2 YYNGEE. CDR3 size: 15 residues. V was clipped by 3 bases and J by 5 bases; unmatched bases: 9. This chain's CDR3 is CASSGPQGAFETQYF. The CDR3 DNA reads TGTGCCAGCAGCGGCCCCCAGGGGGCTTTTGAGACCCAGTACTTC.